This T cell receptor (beta chain) was found in a study of blood T cell repertoires in COVID-19. Background on the study: COVID-19 samples, acute and convalescent, were from the United States, Italy and Spain. PBMCs, B-cell-depleted T cells, or T cells provided the cDNA or gDNA that made up the material.

Original processing notes: Counts of nucleated cells, estimated from reference gene primer amplification, were obtained. Measured with immunoSEQ multiplex PCR; TCRdb has only the in-frame clones, and not every one. The DNA gave D and trimming, while V, J and clone size come from that table. In the table there are about 160,000 clones, around 87% of which are singletons. The germline CDR1 and CDR2 sequences are SGHNT and YENEEA. CDR3 size: 15 residues. The V gene lost 1 base and the J gene lost 6 bases, with 13 bases spanning the gap. The rearrangement links TRBV11-3 to TRBJ2-1; unclear D gene. This clonotype originated in an elderly man with acute or convalescent COVID-19. The sequencing input was peripheral blood. The CDR3 DNA reads TGTGCCAGCAGCTTAGTTCCCCGAGGCCGCAATGAGCAGTTCTTC. It specifies CASSLVPRGRNEQFF.